Detailed here is one T cell receptor (beta chain). Its antigen is unknown. 5'RACE with constant-segment primers yielded barcoded, UMI-tagged TCR alpha and TCR beta cDNA libraries. A single record per CDR3 protein comes from TCRdb applying MiXCR to the 5' RACE reads. The profile shows roughly 510,000 distinct CDR3 sequences, roughly 17% of them singletons. This entry comes from a study of T-cell memory formation after mild COVID-19. Study-wide points: Clones from the second wave (peaking day 37) had unconfirmed SARS-CoV-2 specificity. Shrinking CD4+ clones resided mostly in CM and EM, and CD8+ ones in EMRA. Clones shrinking between day 15 and 85 showed a balanced CD4/CD8 split, and those that grew later tilted toward CD4+.

The length of the CDR3 is 17 residues. The germline V gene has CDR1 SGHTA and CDR2 FQGNSA. V was pared by 1 base and J by 0 bases, with 15 bases between. This clonotype originated in an adult woman who had mild COVID-19 (a few samples of this study predate the infection). Cell type and time point are not known. Input material: PBMCs or a T cell subset sorted from them (not recorded which). The chain uses TRBV7-2 and TRBJ1-2; a possible D gene is TRBD1 (6 bases). This CDR3 reads CASSLGRGGQTNYGYTF. The CDR3, as DNA: TGTGCCAGCAGCTTAGGGAGGGGAGGACAGACTAACTATGGCTACACCTTC.